Below, 4 T cell receptor beta chains from the same sample are listed, as sequenced in a study of CD8+CD57+ T cells in acquired aplastic anemia. The patients chosen for sequencing had shown expansion of CD8+CD57+ cells (detected by flow cytometry). It was genomic DNA that served as the template for profiling TCR beta VDJ and CDR3. One entry per CDR3 protein, called by TCRdb with MiXCR from the reads. The data hold approximately 150,000 distinct CDR3 sequences, with about 64% observed a single time. The sample was sorted CD4+, CD8+, or CD8+CD57+ T cells (not recorded which) from PBMCs. Receptor source: a human donor with aplastic anemia.

This clonotype was detected a few times. This CDR3 reads CASSFGRSNTEAFF. DNA for the CDR3: TGTGCCAGCAGTTTTGGACGGTCTAACACTGAAGCTTTCTTT. The rearrangement joins TRBV7-2 to TRBJ1-1, with unresolved D. The CDR3 extends over 14 amino acids. V gave up 6 bases and J gave up 2 bases, with 13 bases separating them. Per germline, CDR1 SGHTA and CDR2 FQGNSA. The full variable domain, in which reference TRBV7-2 and TRBJ1-1 provide the parts outside the CDR3, is GAGVSQSPSNKVTEKGKDVELRCDPISGHTALYWYRQSLGQGLEFLIYFQGNSAPDKSGLPSDRFSAERTGGSVSTLTIQRTQQEDSAVYLCASSFGRSNTEAFFGQGTRLTVV.

This clonotype was counted a few times. The rearrangement links TRBV6-4 to TRBJ2-2, with TRBD1 matching 11 bases. This CDR3 is 15 amino acids long. Trimming cost V 5 bases and J 3 bases; bases outside gene matches: 2. Germline V lookup: CDR1 MRHNA, CDR2 SNTAGT. The CDR3, as DNA: TGTGCCAGCAGTAGGGACAGGGGGTACACCGGGGAGCTGTTTTTT. It translates to CASSRDRGYTGELFF.

As DNA, the CDR3 is TGTGCCAGCAGCTTAGATTACACAGGGAGCTTAACAGATACGCAGTATTTT. Protein: CASSLDYTGSLTDTQYF. The chain uses TRBV11-3 and TRBJ2-3, with a possible D match to TRBD1 (6 bases). Germline loops: CDR1 SGHNT, CDR2 YENEEA. The V end lost 0 bases, the J end lost 3 bases, and 16 bases lay between the germline ends. This CDR3 is 17 amino acids long.

On this clonotype: A read error may explain this, as a much larger clone is one base away. The genes are TRBV20-1 and TRBJ2-2; D uncertain. Germline loops: CDR1 DFQATT, CDR2 SNEGSKA (reference sequence). V lost 0 bases and J 5 bases, leaving 16 bases between the germline ends. The CDR3 length is 16 residues. In DNA form, the CDR3 reads TGCAGTGCTAGAGATCCCATTCATGGGGAAACCGGGGAGCTGTTTTTT. The encoded protein is CSARDPIHGETGELFF.